This entry lists 24 T cell receptor beta chains sequenced from one sample in a study of blood T cell repertoires in COVID-19. The repertoire was sequenced with immunoSEQ multiplex PCR; TCRdb's copy has only in-frame clones and lacks some. The sample comprises about 210,000 clones, around four fifths of which are singletons, and approximately 0.99% rests with the top ten. Sequenced material: peripheral blood. Receptors originate from a man aged 60-69 years with COVID-19, enrolled during active disease.

This clone was seen more than once but under ten times. The chain couples TRBV27 to TRBJ1-1; TRBD1 might be the D (5 bases). The CDR3 length is 13 residues. Germline loops: CDR1 MNHEY, CDR2 SMNVEV (reference sequence). V lost 7 bases, J lost 4 bases, and 13 bases lay in between. The CDR3: CASIDSIGTEAFF. In nucleotides, the CDR3 is TGTGCCAGCATTGACAGCATCGGCACTGAAGCTTTCTTT.

This clone appeared once. This chain joins TRBV19 and TRBJ2-7; 7 positions agree with TRBD1. The germline V gene has CDR1 LNHDA and CDR2 SQIVND (reference sequence). Trimming took 5 bases from V and 5 from J; bases not matched to a gene: 12. CDR3 length: 15 amino acids. CDR3 loop: CASSHRQGRAHEQYF. CDR3 DNA sequence: TGTGCCAGTAGTCACAGACAGGGTAGGGCGCACGAGCAGTACTTC.

This rearrangement joins TRBV7-9 to TRBJ1-5; D is unclear. Trimming left V 5 bases short and J 0 bases short, with 23 bases between. The length of the CDR3 is 19 residues. Per the germline V gene, CDR1 is SEHNR and CDR2 is FQNEAQ (reference sequence). CDR3 loop: CASSHSWAHDRNSNQPQHF. The CDR3 DNA reads TGTGCCAGCAGCCATTCTTGGGCTCACGATCGAAATAGCAATCAGCCCCAGCATTTT.

This sequence joins TRBV20-1 and TRBJ1-1; no definite D call. The CDR3 is 11 amino acids. Germline V CDR1 and CDR2: DFQATT, SNEGSKA (reference sequence). V was clipped by 0 bases and J by 6 bases, with 5 bases between them. The CDR3 loop reads CSARDMSEAFF. In DNA form, the CDR3 reads TGCAGTGCTAGAGATATGTCTGAAGCTTTCTTT.

This clone was counted only a few times. This chain connects TRBV18 to TRBJ1-2, with 7 nucleotides matching TRBD1. V was clipped by 4 bases and J by 5 bases; unmatched bases: 10. CDR1 and CDR2 (germline): KGHSH, LQKENI. The CDR3 is made up of 15 amino acids. The DNA for the CDR3 is TGTGCCAGCTCACTAATGGAGACAGGGCGATATGGCTACACCTTC. Residues: CASSLMETGRYGYTF.

Concerning this clone itself: The same CDR3 can be traced to other DNA sequences in this sample. The chain has TRBV5-1 and TRBJ2-7; TRBD2 matches 7 bases. With 0 bases clipped from V and 2 bases from J, the junction kept 2 bases outside the gene matches. Germline V lookup: CDR1 SGHRS, CDR2 YFSETQ. The CDR3 contains 14 residues. The CDR3 sequence is CASSLEGGAYEQYF. CDR3 sequence (DNA): TGCGCCAGCAGCTTGGAGGGAGGGGCCTACGAGCAGTACTTC.

V gene TRBV3-1 (or the pseudogene TRBV3-2) combines with J gene TRBJ1-2; D is perhaps TRBD1 (6 bases). There are 15 residues in the CDR3. The germline V gene encodes CDR1 LGHDT and CDR2 YNNKEL (reference sequence). The V gene lost 4 bases and the J gene lost 6 bases, with 18 bases spanning the gap. CDR3 region: CASSLLTGRGDGYTF. CDR3 nucleotide sequence: TGTGCCAGCAGCCTTTTGACAGGAAGGGGAGATGGCTACACCTTC.

The chain is built from TRBV7-2 and TRBJ1-1; D unresolved. V was pared by 5 bases and J by 6 bases, with 10 bases between. CDR1 and CDR2 (germline): SGHTA, FQGNSA. This CDR3 region has 12 residues. This CDR3 is CASSISFAEAFF. The CDR3 DNA is TGTGCCAGCAGCATCAGTTTCGCTGAAGCTTTCTTT.

The gene calls are TRBV5-1 and TRBJ2-7; 12 nucleotides align to TRBD1. CDR3 size: 15 residues. Trimming removed 2 bases from V and 7 bases from J; junction bases left unmatched: 7. Germline V gives CDR1 SGHRS, CDR2 YFSETQ. DNA for the CDR3: TGCGCCAGCAGCTTAGGGAGGGACAGGGGGCCGGAGCAGTACTTC. Its translation: CASSLGRDRGPEQYF.

The V call is TRBV6-5, the J call TRBJ2-2; D call uncertain. The germline V and J ends were trimmed by 8 bases and 5 bases, with 15 bases remaining between them. Germline V gene lookup returns CDR1 MNHEY and CDR2 SVGAGI. The CDR3 consists of 14 residues. CDR3 DNA sequence: TGTGCCAGCGCCTTTTTTAGTTATACCGGGGAGCTGTTTTTT. Translating gives CASAFFSYTGELFF.

This clone was observed once. The chain recombines TRBV3-1 (or the pseudogene TRBV3-2) with TRBJ1-2; 8 bases are a match to TRBD1. The CDR3 consists of 13 residues. V was clipped by 5 bases and J by 3 bases; unmatched bases: 2. Germline-derived CDR1 and CDR2 are LGHDT and YNNKEL (reference sequence). The CDR3 spells CASSRQGYYGYTF. The CDR3 coding sequence is TGTGCCAGCAGCAGACAGGGGTACTATGGCTACACCTTC.

The V and J genes are TRBV30 and TRBJ2-6, with 7 positions matching TRBD1. The CDR3 is 15 amino acids. CDR1 GTSNPN and CDR2 SVGIG come from the germline V gene (reference sequence). Unmatched junction bases numbered 3, after V lost 0 bases and J lost 4 bases. CDR3 residues: CAWSVKGAGANVLTF. For the CDR3, the DNA is TGTGCCTGGAGTGTAAAGGGGGCCGGGGCCAACGTCCTGACTTTC. Full variable domain (outside the CDR3, taken from reference TRBV30 and TRBJ2-6): SQTIHQWPATLVQPVGSPLSLECTVEGTSNPNLYWYRQAAGRGLQLLFYSVGIGQISSEVPQNLSASRPQDRQFILSSKKLLLSDSGFYLCAWSVKGAGANVLTFGAGSRLTVL.

The rearrangement uses TRBV28 and TRBJ2-1; 12 bases are shared with TRBD2. The germline CDR1 and CDR2 sequences are MDHEN and SYDVKM. The CDR3 covers 17 residues. The J segment lost 5 bases and the V segment lost 6 bases, leaving 11 bases of the junction unmatched. The CDR3 here is CASSQLAGGPWHNEQFF. The CDR3 nucleotides are TGTGCCAGCAGCCAGCTAGCGGGAGGGCCGTGGCACAATGAGCAGTTCTTC.

In this sample, this clone turned up a few times. This sequence joins TRBV19 and TRBJ1-2, with D possibly matching TRBD1 (6 bases). The germline CDR1 and CDR2 sequences are LNHDA and SQIVND (reference sequence). CDR3 size: 17 residues. The V end lost 1 base, the J end lost 5 bases, and 20 bases lay between the germline ends. The CDR3 loop reads CASSIGAGQRDWYGYTF. DNA of the CDR3: TGTGCCAGTAGTATAGGCGCCGGACAGAGGGATTGGTATGGCTACACCTTC.

The chain joins TRBV6-6 to TRBJ2-1; a possible D gene is TRBD2 (6 bases). V was pared by 4 bases and J by 6 bases, with 10 bases between. Germline V CDR1 and CDR2: MNHNY, SVGAGI (reference sequence). The CDR3 spans 13 residues. CDR3 amino acids: CASSWDGSNEQFF. DNA of the CDR3: TGTGCCAGCAGTTGGGACGGGAGCAATGAGCAGTTCTTC.

This clone has a single count. The chain uses TRBV19 and TRBJ2-2; D not certain. The CDR3 spans 16 residues. Trimming removed 6 bases at V and 1 base at J, with 15 bases between. The germline CDR1 and CDR2 sequences are LNHDA and SQIVND (reference sequence). DNA for the CDR3: TGTGCCAGTAGCTCCCTACGGTACCAGAACACCGGGGAGCTGTTTTTT. Translated, it gives CASSSLRYQNTGELFF.

This clone has just a few counts. The chain is built from TRBV19 and TRBJ1-5; D unclear. Germline V gene data show CDR1 as LNHDA and CDR2 as SQIVND (reference sequence). This CDR3 is 15 amino acids long. V was cut by 5 bases and J by 6 bases, with 17 bases left in between. The CDR3 loop reads CASSPRVVVRQPQHF. The CDR3 DNA reads TGTGCCAGTAGTCCGCGAGTGGTAGTGCGTCAGCCCCAGCATTTT.

The V and J genes are TRBV28 and TRBJ2-7; D is unclear. CDR1 and CDR2 from the germline V gene are MDHEN and SYDVKM. Trimming took off 7 bases at V and 2 bases at J, with 12 bases between the two ends. This CDR3 spans 13 amino acids. CDR3 bases: TGTGCCAGCACTCCCCCCCAGGCCTACGAGCAGTACTTC. The encoded protein is CASTPPQAYEQYF.

The chain's CDR3 is CASSLRAGVSTEAFF. The CDR3 DNA reads TGTGCCAGCAGTCTCAGGGCAGGCGTTTCCACTGAAGCTTTCTTT. The chain has TRBV27 and TRBJ1-1; D is possibly TRBD1 (5 bases). Germline CDR1 MNHEY, CDR2 SMNVEV (reference sequence). Trimming removed 5 bases from V and 4 bases from J, with 17 bases in between. This CDR3 is 15 amino acids long.

The chain uses TRBV28 and TRBJ2-5; TRBD1 matches at 8 bases. In germline, CDR1 is MDHEN, CDR2 SYDVKM. The junction had 10 bases not matched to a gene; V was cut back by 1 base and J by 6 bases. This CDR3 is built from 16 residues. The CDR3 DNA reads as TGTGCCAGCAGTTTATACGGCCTGGACAGGGTAAAGACCCAGTACTTC. It specifies CASSLYGLDRVKTQYF.

V and J are TRBV10-1 and TRBJ1-5, with D possibly TRBD1 on 5 matching bases. V lost 4 bases and J lost 6, with 10 bases in between. Looked up from germline, CDR1 is WNHNN and CDR2 is SYGVQD (reference sequence). This CDR3 comprises 13 residues. Written as DNA, the CDR3 is TGCGCCAGCAGTGCCGGGGGAAGTCAGCCCCAGCATTTT. Its protein product is CASSAGGSQPQHF.

This chain links TRBV10-2 with TRBJ1-1; the D is unclear. The CDR3 extends over 12 amino acids. V was pared by 3 bases and J by 0 bases, with 2 bases between. Germline-derived CDR1 and CDR2 are WSHSY and SAAADI. This CDR3 reads CASSDMNTEAFF. The CDR3, as DNA: TGCGCCAGCAGTGATATGAACACTGAAGCTTTCTTT.

The chain uses TRBV3-1 (or the pseudogene TRBV3-2) and TRBJ2-7; D is possibly TRBD1 (6 bases). Trimming pared 1 base from V and 4 bases from J, leaving 8 bases between. The CDR3 runs to 13 residues. Germline V CDR1 and CDR2: LGHDT, YNNKEL (reference sequence). CDR3 in DNA: TGTGCCAGCAGCCAAGGTACAGGGTACGAGCAGTACTTC. It specifies CASSQGTGYEQYF.

This clone was found a few times. This chain joins TRBV29-1 and TRBJ2-1; TRBD1 aligns across 9 bases. Per the germline V gene, CDR1 is SQVTM and CDR2 is ANQGSEA. Trimming cost V 6 bases and J 9 bases; bases outside gene matches: 9. This CDR3 region has 13 residues. The CDR3 spells CSVQPTGGGEQFF. The CDR3 DNA reads as TGCAGCGTACAACCCACAGGGGGCGGTGAGCAGTTCTTC.